Shown below are 2 T cell receptor beta chains from a single sample sequenced in a study of CD8 T cells in ankylosing spondylitis. Study-wide results and limits: The study identified a TCR beta motif of fewer than 10 highly homologous variants that appeared characteristic of ankylosing spondylitis blood.

Which antigens these TCRs recognize remains unknown. TCRdb passed the 5' RACE reads through MiXCR, listing each CDR3 protein once. Of hundreds of thousands of distinct CDR3 sequences in the sample, about an eighth were seen once. Sequencing input: blood, either unsorted or a sorted T cell fraction (not recorded which). All receptors come from a male donor with ankylosing spondylitis.

This clonotype came up a few times. V gene TRBV20-1 combines with J gene TRBJ2-7, with D unresolved. CDR3 length: 15 residues. Trimming took 3 bases from V and 1 from J, leaving 16 bases between them. Germline V gene lookup returns CDR1 DFQATT and CDR2 SNEGSKA (reference sequence). This CDR3 is CSASVSEILSYEQYF. CDR3 nucleotides: TGCAGTGCTAGCGTGTCCGAGATTCTTTCCTACGAGCAGTACTTC.

In this sample, this clonotype turned up a few times. The V gene is TRBV4-3, the J gene TRBJ2-5; D gene ambiguous. CDR3 length equals 14 residues. Trimming stripped 0 bases from V and 2 bases from J, with 7 bases between. Per germline, CDR1 LGHNA and CDR2 YSLEER. The CDR3: CASSQDARQETQYF. The CDR3, as DNA: TGCGCCAGCAGCCAAGATGCCAGGCAAGAGACCCAGTACTTC.